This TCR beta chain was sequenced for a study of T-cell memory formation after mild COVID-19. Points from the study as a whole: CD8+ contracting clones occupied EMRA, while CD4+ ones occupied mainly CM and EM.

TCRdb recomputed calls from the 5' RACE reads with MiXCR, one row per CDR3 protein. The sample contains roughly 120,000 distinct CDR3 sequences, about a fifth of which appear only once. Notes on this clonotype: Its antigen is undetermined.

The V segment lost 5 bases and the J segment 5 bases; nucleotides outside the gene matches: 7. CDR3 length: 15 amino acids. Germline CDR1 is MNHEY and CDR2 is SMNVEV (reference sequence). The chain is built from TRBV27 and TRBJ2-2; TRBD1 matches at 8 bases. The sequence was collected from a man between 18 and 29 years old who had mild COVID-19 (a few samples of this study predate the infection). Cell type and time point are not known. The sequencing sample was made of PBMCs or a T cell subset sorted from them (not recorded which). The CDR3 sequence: CASSTQGVNTGELFF. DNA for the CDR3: TGTGCCAGCAGTACACAGGGGGTCAATACCGGGGAGCTGTTTTTT.